These T cell receptor beta chains were read from a single sample in a study of beta chain features in type 1 diabetes. Clones were read by immunoSEQ multiplex PCR, and TCRdb kept only the in-frame ones, dropping some. The sample lists 240,000 or so clones, around 21% occurring once. Material for sequencing was naive CD4+ T cells from blood. These receptors were collected from a woman in her thirties or forties with type 1 diabetes. The CDR3 runs from the conserved cysteine through the conserved F or W. D genes are given only for firm matches. The size field is filled for only some rows; it gives once, few, many or a size class.

v_gene: TRBV5-4; abundance: .; j_gene: TRBJ2-7; d_gene: .; CDR3aa: CASSHGGFISYEQYF; CDR3nt: TGTGCCAGCAGCCACGGGGGATTTATTTCCTACGAGCAGTACTTC
v_gene: TRBV29-1; abundance: few; j_gene: TRBJ2-3; d_gene: TRBD2; CDR3aa: CSVIAGDTQYF; CDR3nt: TGCAGCGTTATAGCGGGAGATACGCAGTATTTT
v_gene: TRBV19; abundance: .; j_gene: TRBJ2-5; d_gene: TRBD2; CDR3aa: CASSTASGVRETQYF; CDR3nt: TGTGCCAGTAGTACCGCTAGCGGGGTCCGGGAGACCCAGTACTTC
v_gene: TRBV5-4; abundance: few; j_gene: TRBJ1-3; d_gene: TRBD1; CDR3aa: CASRPSGGTGAGNTIYF; CDR3nt: TGTGCCAGCAGGCCCTCCGGGGGGACAGGGGCTGGAAACACCATATATTTT
v_gene: TRBV14; abundance: few; j_gene: TRBJ2-1; d_gene: TRBD1; CDR3aa: CASSASRDRDYNEQFF; CDR3nt: TGTGCCAGCAGCGCAAGCCGGGACAGGGACTACAATGAGCAGTTCTTC
v_gene: TRBV9; abundance: .; j_gene: TRBJ2-2; d_gene: TRBD2; CDR3aa: CASSVGGLAGGGELFF; CDR3nt: TGTGCCAGCAGCGTAGGGGGACTAGCAGGAGGCGGGGAGCTGTTTTTT
v_gene: TRBV21-1; abundance: few; j_gene: TRBJ1-4; d_gene: .; CDR3aa: CASSKGGHLGGKLFF; CDR3nt: TGTGCCAGCAGCAAGGGAGGACACCTCGGTGGAAAACTGTTTTTT
v_gene: TRBV19; abundance: .; j_gene: TRBJ2-1; d_gene: .; CDR3aa: CASSIGARVNEQFF; CDR3nt: TGTGCCAGTAGTATAGGGGCCAGGGTTAATGAGCAGTTCTTC
v_gene: TRBV18; abundance: few; j_gene: TRBJ2-1; d_gene: TRBD1; CDR3aa: CASSQDRGHEQFF; CDR3nt: TGTGCCAGCTCTCAGGACAGGGGGCATGAGCAGTTCTTC
v_gene: TRBV4-1; abundance: .; j_gene: TRBJ2-7; d_gene: TRBD2; CDR3aa: CASSQRTSDASPPYEQYF; CDR3nt: TGCGCCAGCAGCCAACGGACTAGCGACGCTAGCCCGCCCTACGAGCAGTACTTC
v_gene: TRBV18; abundance: few; j_gene: TRBJ2-7; d_gene: TRBD2; CDR3aa: CASSLSSGLNYEQYF; CDR3nt: TGTGCCAGCTCACTCTCTAGCGGCCTGAACTACGAGCAGTACTTC
v_gene: TRBV5-6; abundance: few; j_gene: TRBJ2-3; d_gene: .; CDR3aa: CASSLPGDTQYF; CDR3nt: TGTGCCAGCAGCTTGCCGGGGGATACGCAGTATTTT
v_gene: TRBV7-9; abundance: .; j_gene: TRBJ1-4; d_gene: .; CDR3aa: CASSSSGSLIGKLFF; CDR3nt: TGTGCCAGCAGCTCCTCAGGGTCCCTAATAGGAAAACTGTTTTTT
v_gene: TRBV6-5; abundance: .; j_gene: TRBJ1-2; d_gene: .; CDR3aa: CASSSSGDGYTF; CDR3nt: TGTGCCAGCAGTTCGTCAGGGGATGGCTACACCTTC
v_gene: TRBV7-2; abundance: .; j_gene: TRBJ1-5; d_gene: TRBD1; CDR3aa: CASSGQGPGNQPQHF; CDR3nt: TGTGCCAGCAGCGGACAGGGTCCGGGCAATCAGCCCCAGCATTTT
v_gene: TRBV7-8; abundance: .; j_gene: TRBJ2-3; d_gene: .; CDR3aa: CASSLRAGRGADTQYF; CDR3nt: TGTGCCAGCAGCTTGAGGGCGGGGAGGGGGGCAGATACGCAGTATTTT
v_gene: TRBV28; abundance: .; j_gene: TRBJ2-4; d_gene: .; CDR3aa: CASSYRGNIQYF; CDR3nt: TGTGCCAGCAGTTATAGGGGAAACATTCAGTACTTC
v_gene: TRBV2; abundance: few; j_gene: TRBJ1-2; d_gene: .; CDR3aa: CASSEAQGGVGYTF; CDR3nt: TGTGCCAGCAGTGAAGCGCAAGGAGGGGTCGGCTACACCTTC